This T cell receptor (beta chain) comes out of a study of T-cell memory formation after mild COVID-19. Points from the study as a whole: Shrinking CD4+ clones were chiefly CM and EM; CD8+ ones were chiefly EMRA. Clones shrinking between day 15 and 85 showed a balanced CD4/CD8 split, and those that grew later tilted toward CD4+. What remained unconfirmed was the SARS-CoV-2 specificity of second-wave clones peaking on day 37. Pre-infection memory held some responding clones, suggesting pre-existing cross-reactive T cells responded.

Turning to this clonotype: Its antigen is unidentified.

Each CDR3 protein gets one entry after TCRdb re-called the 5' RACE reads with MiXCR. In the table there are about 310,000 distinct CDR3 sequences, 15% of which are singletons. The CDR3 extends over 14 amino acids. V was shortened by 5 bases and J by 5 bases, with 12 bases between the two germline ends. CDR1 and CDR2 (germline): SGHAT, FQDESV (reference sequence). This receptor was taken from a man between 18 and 29 years old who had mild COVID-19 (a few samples of this study predate the infection). Cell type and time point are not known. This chain uses TRBV11-1 with TRBJ1-4; D is unresolved. Sequencing was done on a sample of PBMCs or a T cell subset sorted from them (not recorded which). CDR3 residues: CASSVNRGNEKLFF. The CDR3 DNA reads as TGTGCCAGCAGCGTGAATCGTGGGAATGAAAAACTGTTTTTT.